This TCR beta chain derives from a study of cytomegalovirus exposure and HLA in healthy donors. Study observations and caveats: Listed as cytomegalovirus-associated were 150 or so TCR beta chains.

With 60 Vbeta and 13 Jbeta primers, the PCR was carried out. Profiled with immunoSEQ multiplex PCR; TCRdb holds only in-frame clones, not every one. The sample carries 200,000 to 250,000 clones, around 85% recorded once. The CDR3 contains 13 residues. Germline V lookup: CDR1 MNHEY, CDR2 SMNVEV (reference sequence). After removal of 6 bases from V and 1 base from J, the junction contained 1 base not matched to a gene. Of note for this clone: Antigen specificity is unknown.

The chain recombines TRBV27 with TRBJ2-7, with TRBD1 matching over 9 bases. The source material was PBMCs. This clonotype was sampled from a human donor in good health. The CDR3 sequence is CASSGTGSYEQYF. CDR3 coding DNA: TGTGCCAGCAGCGGGACAGGGTCCTACGAGCAGTACTTC.